This T cell receptor (beta chain) comes out of a study of blood T cell repertoires in COVID-19. Source study methods: Amplification with reference gene primers provided the estimates of nucleated cell counts. The table came from immunoSEQ multiplex PCR; TCRdb's copy has only in-frame clones and leaves some out. That table gives V, J and clone size, and the DNA gave D and trimming. This table holds approximately 51,000 clones, 87% found once. This clone was counted a few times. The receptor's source is a man aged 50 or older with active COVID-19. The sample was peripheral blood.

This CDR3 reads CASSESGGGGTDTQYF. The CDR3 DNA follows: TGTGCCAGCAGTGAATCCGGGGGAGGGGGCACAGATACGCAGTATTTT. The chain has TRBV6-1 and TRBJ2-3, with 7 nucleotides matching TRBD2. The CDR3 length is 16 residues. The V segment lost 2 bases and the J segment 1 base; nucleotides outside the gene matches: 6. Germline V gene lookup returns CDR1 MNHNS and CDR2 SASEGT.